The clone carrying this T cell receptor (beta chain) has just a few counts. Its specificity is unknown. This entry comes from a study of beta chain features in type 1 diabetes. Study findings and constraints: It was among patients, rather than healthy donors, that naive, central memory and Treg TCRB repertoires appeared more similar.

This CDR3 has 11 amino acids. Deletions cut 3 bases from V and 9 bases from J, with 6 bases between. Germline V CDR1 and CDR2: SGHVS, FNYEAQ. All of the isolated RNA was reverse transcribed, so expressed TCRB transcripts were sequenced. The method was immunoSEQ multiplex PCR; TCRdb's version includes in-frame clones alone and lacks a portion of them. This sample has 250,000 to 400,000 clones, with less than 15% found just once. Via the markers CD45RO/CCR7/CD25/CD127/CD95/CD27, stem cell-like memory, regulatory, central memory and naive CD4+ cells were sorted. The V gene is TRBV7-6, the J gene TRBJ1-5; D is uncertain. Sequenced material: central memory CD4+ T cells from blood. This TCR came from a man under 40 in good health. CDR3 bases: TGTGCCAGCAGCTTGGCACCGCCCCAGCATTTT. It codes for CASSLAPPQHF.